A single sample is the source of the 22 T cell receptor beta chains below, sequenced in a study of radiotherapy plus CTLA-4 blockade in lung cancer. Method: immunoSEQ multiplex PCR; TCRdb's copy keeps in-frame clones and lacks some. The profile shows approximately 94,000 clones, roughly four fifths of them singletons. The specimen comprised peripheral blood, sampled from a patient treated with radiotherapy plus ipilimumab. These receptors all come from a human donor with non-small cell lung cancer that progressed on radiotherapy plus ipilimumab.

The chain is built from TRBV28 and TRBJ1-5, with D perhaps matching TRBD1 (6 bases). The germline CDR1 and CDR2 sequences are MDHEN and SYDVKM. The CDR3 runs 14 residues. Trimming pared 6 bases from V and 7 bases from J, leaving 16 bases between. For the CDR3, the DNA is TGTGCCAGCAGGGCTACAGGGAATCTGCAGCCCCAGCATTTT. Translated, it gives CASRATGNLQPQHF.

The chain uses TRBV5-4 and TRBJ1-2; unclear D gene. CDR1 is SGHNT and CDR2 is YYREEE in the germline V gene (reference sequence). V lost 4 bases to trimming and J lost 6 bases, with 10 bases between them. The length of the CDR3 is 12 residues. CDR3 DNA sequence: TGTGCCAGCAGCAATCAAAGAGATGGCTACACCTTC. It yields the protein CASSNQRDGYTF.

The CDR3 protein is CASTTGLNTEAFF. CDR3 bases: TGTGCCAGCACCACAGGATTGAACACTGAAGCTTTCTTT. The chain links TRBV6-5 to TRBJ1-1, with D possibly being TRBD1 (5 bases). The V end lost 7 bases, the J end lost 0 bases, and 9 bases lay between the germline ends. This CDR3 contains 13 residues. Germline CDR1 MNHEY, CDR2 SVGAGI.

This chain links TRBV7-2 with TRBJ2-2; D is ambiguous. Germline CDR1 reads SGHTA; CDR2 reads FQGNSA. The CDR3 totals 12 residues. V was clipped by 3 bases and J by 3 bases, with 2 bases between them. For the CDR3, the DNA is TGTGCCAGCAGCTTCGACACCGGGGAGCTGTTTTTT. Its translation: CASSFDTGELFF.

The chain has TRBV28 and TRBJ1-4, with D possibly matching TRBD1 (6 bases). The CDR3 is 17 amino acids. Germline assignment: CDR1 MDHEN and CDR2 SYDVKM. The germline V and J ends were trimmed by 2 bases and 6 bases, with 19 bases remaining between them. The CDR3 is CASSLGVGGNEYEKLFF. The CDR3 DNA reads as TGTGCCAGCAGTTTAGGGGTAGGGGGGAACGAATATGAAAAACTGTTTTTT. Based on the CDR3 plus reference TRBV28 and TRBJ1-4, the full variable domain is DVKVTQSSRYLVKRTGEKVFLECVQDMDHENMFWYRQDPGLGLRLIYFSYDVKMKEKGDIPEGYSVSREKKERFSLILESASTNQTSMYLCASSLGVGGNEYEKLFFGSGTQLSVL.

The J gene is TRBJ2-7, the V gene TRBV7-6; 7 bases fit TRBD2. Germline V gene sequence: CDR1 SGHVS, CDR2 FNYEAQ. The CDR3 spans 14 residues. The V and J ends lost 5 bases and 4 bases, in that order; junction bases with no gene match: 8. CDR3 amino acids: CASSNQAGSYEQYV. In nucleotides, the CDR3 is TGTGCCAGCAGCAACCAAGCGGGGTCATACGAGCAGTACGTC.

The V gene is TRBV9, the J gene TRBJ2-2, with TRBD2 matching over 10 bases. The germline gives CDR1 SGDLS, CDR2 YYNGEE. The CDR3 totals 18 residues. With 0 bases clipped from V and 4 bases from J, the junction kept 9 bases outside the gene matches. CDR3 amino acids: CASSVEASGGGGTGELFF. CDR3 DNA: TGTGCCAGCAGCGTAGAGGCTAGCGGGGGAGGTGGCACCGGGGAGCTGTTTTTT.

V usage is TRBV6-5 and J usage is TRBJ1-4; D is unclear. V gave up 2 bases and J gave up 8 bases, with 6 bases separating them. Germline V gives CDR1 MNHEY, CDR2 SVGAGI. The CDR3 sequence is 12 residues long. CDR3 sequence: CASSYRREKLFF. The DNA of the CDR3 is TGTGCCAGCAGTTACAGGCGGGAAAAACTGTTTTTT.

The chain recombines TRBV7-8 with TRBJ2-7; the match to TRBD2 covers 7 bases. This CDR3 is 16 amino acids long. Germline trimming cut 5 bases from V and 0 bases from J; bases unmatched to any gene: 10. Germline V gives CDR1 SGHVS, CDR2 FQNEAQ. The CDR3 coding sequence is TGTGCCAGCAGCCGCTCCGCCGGGGGGACCTCCTACGAGCAGTACTTC. Protein product: CASSRSAGGTSYEQYF.

This sequence joins TRBV15 and TRBJ2-3; D might be TRBD2 (6 bases). The CDR3 has 17 residues. CDR1 is LNHNV and CDR2 is YYDKDF in the germline V gene (reference sequence). V shed 0 bases and J shed 2 bases, with 15 bases lying between them. CDR3 residues: CATSRDYQLADTDTQYF. The DNA of the CDR3 is TGTGCCACCAGCAGAGATTACCAATTAGCGGACACAGATACGCAGTATTTT.

This clone was recorded once. The rearrangement uses TRBV6-5 and TRBJ1-2; D gene uncertain. Trimming left V 4 bases short and J 5 bases short, with 11 bases between. The CDR3 has 13 amino acids. Per germline, CDR1 MNHEY and CDR2 SVGAGI. The CDR3 nucleotides read TGTGCCAGCAGTTTGGAACTTTCTTATGGCTACACCTTC. This translates into CASSLELSYGYTF.

Only a few counts were recorded for this clone. In nucleotides, the CDR3 is TGTGCCAGCAGCTGGACCCGGGGGAGTGAAGCTTTCTTT. Protein product: CASSWTRGSEAFF. V is TRBV5-4 and J is TRBJ1-1; maybe TRBD1 (5 bases). This CDR3 has 13 amino acids. CDR1 SGHNT and CDR2 YYREEE come from the germline V gene (reference sequence). Trimming left V 3 bases short and J 7 bases short, with 13 bases between. Together with reference TRBV5-4 and TRBJ1-1, the CDR3 gives the full variable domain: ETGVTQSPTHLIKTRGQQVTLRCSSQSGHNTVSWYQQALGQGPQFIFQYYREEENGRGNFPPRFSGLQFPNYSSELNVNALELDDSALYLCASSWTRGSEAFFGQGTRLTVV.

CDR3 in amino acids: CASSSLLAGRRGTDTQYF. The CDR3 DNA reads TGTGCCAGCAGTTCATTACTAGCGGGCCGGCGGGGCACAGATACGCAGTATTTT. This chain uses TRBV27 with TRBJ2-3, with 9 bases lining up with TRBD2. Per the germline V gene, CDR1 is MNHEY and CDR2 is SMNVEV (reference sequence). V was pared by 4 bases and J by 1 base, with 12 bases of the junction left unmatched. The CDR3 is 18 residues long.

V and J are TRBV15 and TRBJ2-1, with D possibly matching TRBD2 (6 bases). The ends were cut back, 6 bases at V and 4 bases at J, with 19 bases in the middle. The CDR3 is 16 residues long. CDR1 and CDR2 from the germline V gene are LNHNV and YYDKDF (reference sequence). CDR3 sequence (DNA): TGTGCCACCAGGGAGCCGATGGGAGGAGGGTACAATGAGCAGTTCTTC. This sequence encodes CATREPMGGGYNEQFF.

V usage is TRBV7-3 and J usage is TRBJ2-1; tentatively, D is TRBD1 or TRBD2 (6 bases each). The CDR3 consists of 13 residues. The V end was cut by 0 bases, the J end by 7 bases, with 7 bases between. Germline V gene sequence: CDR1 SGHTA, CDR2 FQGTGA. CDR3 residues: CASSLTGGNEQFF. The CDR3 DNA reads as TGTGCCAGCAGCTTAACAGGGGGGAATGAGCAGTTCTTC.

V is TRBV20-1 and J is TRBJ2-3, with D uncertain. The V gene's germline CDR1 is DFQATT and CDR2 SNEGSKA (reference sequence). Trimming removed 7 bases from V and 4 bases from J, with 9 bases in between. This CDR3 has 11 residues. The CDR3 sequence is CSGLGPDTQYF. In DNA, the CDR3 is TGCAGTGGCCTTGGGCCAGATACGCAGTATTTT.

The chain has TRBV4-1 and TRBJ1-4; TRBD1 matches at 7 bases. The CDR3 runs to 14 residues. Germline V CDR1 and CDR2: MGHRA, YSYEKL. Unmatched junction bases numbered 3, after V lost 4 bases and J lost 4 bases. The CDR3 spells CASSPGTDNEKLFF. As DNA, the CDR3 is TGCGCCAGCAGCCCCGGGACAGATAATGAAAAACTGTTTTTT.

The V gene is TRBV19, the J gene TRBJ1-5; TRBD1 is a possible D gene (5 bases). CDR1 and CDR2 (germline): LNHDA, SQIVND (reference sequence). Trimming left V 11 bases short and J 4 bases short, with 15 bases between. This CDR3 is built from 13 residues. The CDR3 region is CAAQGDTNQPQHF. CDR3 DNA: TGTGCCGCTCAGGGAGACACGAATCAGCCCCAGCATTTT. Full variable domain (missing parts from reference TRBV19 and TRBJ1-5): DGGITQSPKYLFRKEGQNVTLSCEQNLNHDAMYWYRQDPGQGLRLIYYSQIVNDFQKGDIAEGYSVSREKKESFPLTVTSAQKNPTAFYLCAAQGDTNQPQHFGDGTRLSIL.

This clone appeared a few times. The V gene is TRBV19, the J gene TRBJ2-1, with 8 nucleotides matching TRBD2. CDR3 length: 16 residues. V lost 10 bases, J lost 8 bases, and 19 bases stayed unmatched. Germline V gene lookup returns CDR1 LNHDA and CDR2 SQIVND (reference sequence). CDR3 protein: CATPILRREGRDEQFF. The CDR3 DNA follows: TGTGCCACTCCCATTCTTAGACGGGAGGGCCGCGATGAGCAGTTCTTC.

The chain employs TRBV19 and TRBJ2-1; possible D gene TRBD1, 6 bases. The length of the CDR3 is 13 residues. The V end lost 1 base, the J end lost 8 bases, and 9 bases lay between the germline ends. Germline lookup yields CDR1 LNHDA and CDR2 SQIVND (reference sequence). The CDR3 loop is CASSIVRGDEQFF. The CDR3 nucleotides are TGTGCCAGTAGTATAGTCAGGGGAGATGAGCAGTTCTTC.

This chain connects TRBV27 to TRBJ2-3, with D unclear. Trimming took off 3 bases at V and 1 base at J, with 5 bases between the two ends. Germline V gene sequence: CDR1 MNHEY, CDR2 SMNVEV (reference sequence). CDR3 length: 13 amino acids. Here the CDR3 DNA reads TGTGCCAGCAGTTTGTACCGCACAGATACGCAGTATTTT. As protein: CASSLYRTDTQYF.

V is TRBV5-1 and J is TRBJ2-1; a weak D match, TRBD2 (7 bases). The CDR3 extends over 14 amino acids. CDR1 and CDR2 (germline): SGHRS, YFSETQ. V lost 5 bases and J lost 7, with 16 bases in between. This chain's CDR3 is CASRRGGVLNEQFF. The CDR3 DNA reads TGCGCCAGCAGGAGGGGGGGCGTCCTGAATGAGCAGTTCTTC.